These 21 T cell receptor beta chains were all obtained from the same sample, sequenced in a study of T cell repertoires in cytomegalovirus infection. Each CDR3 protein gets one entry after TCRdb re-called the reads with MiXCR. The sample records 150,000 to 200,000 distinct CDR3 sequences, 17% being singletons. Input material: CD8+ T cells from PBMCs. The receptors were gathered from a human donor in good health (CMV status not recorded). Some clones in this sample may be carry-over from other donors' samples.

The rearrangement uses TRBV5-4 and TRBJ2-7; no firm D call. V was pared by 4 bases and J by 0 bases, with 11 bases between. Germline V gene lookup returns CDR1 SGHNT and CDR2 YYREEE (reference sequence). The CDR3 spans 14 residues. The CDR3 region is CASSVAPDSYEQYF. CDR3 in DNA: TGTGCCAGCAGCGTCGCACCCGACTCCTACGAGCAGTACTTC.

This sequence joins TRBV7-9 and TRBJ1-2; possible D gene TRBD1, 6 bases. This CDR3 comprises 14 residues. Germline lookup yields CDR1 SEHNR and CDR2 FQNEAQ (reference sequence). Trimming took off 3 bases at V and 8 bases at J, with 16 bases between the two ends. The DNA of the CDR3 is TGTGCCAGCAGCTTGCTGGGGGGCTCTAGAGGCTACACCTTC. Protein: CASSLLGGSRGYTF.

This clonotype was counted a few times. This chain uses TRBV6-5 with TRBJ1-1; TRBD1 matches at 9 bases. The V gene end was trimmed by 8 bases and the J gene end by 0 bases; junction bases not matched to a gene: 7. The CDR3 loop spans 15 amino acids. The germline gives CDR1 MNHEY, CDR2 SVGAGI. The CDR3 protein is CASWGQGNLNTEAFF. The CDR3 nucleotides read TGTGCCAGCTGGGGACAGGGCAACTTGAACACTGAAGCTTTCTTT.

J is TRBJ1-2 and V is TRBV2, with D perhaps TRBD1 (5 bases). The CDR3 extends over 14 amino acids. Per the germline V gene, CDR1 is SNHLY and CDR2 is FYNNEI. Trimming removed 6 bases from V and 2 bases from J, with 13 bases in between. CDR3 in DNA: TGTGCCAGCAGGGAACAGGTGATCAACTATGGCTACACCTTC. This translates into CASREQVINYGYTF.

The rearrangement uses TRBV7-9 and TRBJ2-7, with D perhaps being TRBD1 or TRBD2 (5 bases each). The length of the CDR3 is 16 residues. V was trimmed by 5 bases and J by 4 bases, leaving 21 bases between them. Germline V lookup: CDR1 SEHNR, CDR2 FQNEAQ (reference sequence). CDR3 sequence: CASSPHPRDQPYEQYF. DNA of the CDR3: TGTGCCAGCAGCCCCCACCCCCGGGACCAACCTTACGAGCAGTACTTC.

This rearrangement joins TRBV7-6 to TRBJ1-4; tentatively, D is TRBD1 (6 bases). This CDR3 has 19 residues. CDR1 SGHVS and CDR2 FNYEAQ come from the germline V gene. The V end lost 4 bases, the J end lost 2 bases, and 23 bases lay between the germline ends. In DNA, the CDR3 is TGTGCCAGCAGCTCAAAGACAGGCCCTATCAACCCCACTAATGAAAAACTGTTTTTT. Translated, it gives CASSSKTGPINPTNEKLFF.

This clonotype was seen a handful of times. The J gene is TRBJ2-1, the V gene TRBV4-3; TRBD2 agrees at 10 bases. There are 16 residues in the CDR3. Unmatched junction bases numbered 3, after V lost 0 bases and J lost 4 bases. CDR1 and CDR2 from the germline V gene are LGHNA and YSLEER. The CDR3 loop is CASSQESSGGYNEQFF. DNA for the CDR3: TGCGCCAGCAGCCAAGAGTCTAGCGGGGGTTACAATGAGCAGTTCTTC.

V usage is TRBV6-5 and J usage is TRBJ2-1; D gene uncertain. Germline V gene sequence: CDR1 MNHEY, CDR2 SVGAGI. The CDR3 loop spans 12 amino acids. V gave up 5 bases and J gave up 2 bases, with 4 bases separating them. CDR3 sequence (DNA): TGTGCCAGCAGTGCGGCCTACAATGAGCAGTTCTTC. Protein sequence: CASSAAYNEQFF.

V gene TRBV28 combines with J gene TRBJ1-5; 7 nucleotides align to TRBD1. The germline CDR1 and CDR2 sequences are MDHEN and SYDVKM. This CDR3 region has 15 residues. V trimming: 5 bases; J trimming: 5 bases; junction bases outside the gene matches: 9. This CDR3 reads CASSPRDRSYQPQHF. The CDR3 region has the DNA TGTGCCAGCAGTCCCAGGGACAGAAGTTATCAGCCCCAGCATTTT.

The chain recombines TRBV6-2 or TRBV6-3 with TRBJ2-4; D not certain. Germline loops: CDR1 MNHEY, CDR2 SVGEGT. The CDR3 is 15 residues long. V gave up 5 bases and J gave up 1 base, with 12 bases separating them. CDR3 DNA sequence: TGTGCCAGCAGTACCAGCCCCATGGCCAAAAACATTCAGTACTTC. Translated, it gives CASSTSPMAKNIQYF.

The chain joins TRBV6-2 or TRBV6-3 to TRBJ2-7; D is perhaps TRBD2 (5 bases). Per germline, CDR1 MNHEY and CDR2 SVGEGT. This CDR3 has 14 amino acids. V lost 5 bases and J lost 1, with 12 bases in between. CDR3 protein: CASSQTGSSYEQYF. CDR3 bases: TGTGCCAGCAGTCAAACGGGATCTTCCTACGAGCAGTACTTC.

The chain joins TRBV29-1 to TRBJ1-2; maybe TRBD1 (6 bases). Per germline, CDR1 SQVTM and CDR2 ANQGSEA. The CDR3 is made up of 15 amino acids. V lost 2 bases and J 1 base, leaving 14 bases between the germline ends. CDR3 in DNA: TGCAGCGTTGAAACAGGGTCCCTTGTTAACTATGGCTACACCTTC. It encodes CSVETGSLVNYGYTF.

A few counts support this clonotype. J is TRBJ2-4 and V is TRBV6-6, with 11 bases identical to TRBD2. The CDR3 covers 16 residues. Looked up from germline, CDR1 is MNHNY and CDR2 is SVGAGI (reference sequence). V lost 4 bases, J lost 1 base, and 3 bases stayed unmatched. The CDR3 reads CASSLIAGGAKNIQYF. CDR3 in DNA: TGTGCCAGCAGTTTGATAGCGGGAGGGGCCAAAAACATTCAGTACTTC.

This clonotype was recorded a few times. V and J are TRBV2 and TRBJ2-3; 10 positions match TRBD2. The germline V gene encodes CDR1 SNHLY and CDR2 FYNNEI. The CDR3 loop spans 16 amino acids. V trimming: 3 bases; J trimming: 2 bases; junction bases outside the gene matches: 5. This CDR3 is CASSEIAGGDTDTQYF. The CDR3 DNA reads as TGTGCCAGCAGTGAGATAGCGGGGGGCGACACAGATACGCAGTATTTT.

The V and J genes are TRBV7-2 and TRBJ2-5, with D unclear. Germline CDR1 SGHTA, CDR2 FQGNSA. The CDR3 is made up of 14 amino acids. V was clipped by 1 base and J by 2 bases, with 8 bases between them. Here the CDR3 DNA reads TGTGCCAGCAGCTTAGGTCGGAGACAAGAGACCCAGTACTTC. Its protein is CASSLGRRQETQYF.

The chain carries TRBV7-2 and TRBJ1-5, with TRBD1 identical over 7 bases. Germline-derived CDR1 and CDR2 are SGHTA and FQGNSA. CDR3 size: 15 residues. J gave up 2 bases and V 5 bases, and 6 bases lay outside the gene matches. The CDR3 DNA reads TGTGCCAGCAGCCCCCGACAGGGTGGCAATCAGCCCCAGCATTTT. The encoded protein is CASSPRQGGNQPQHF. The whole variable domain, filled in from reference TRBV7-2 and TRBJ1-5, reads GAGVSQSPSNKVTEKGKDVELRCDPISGHTALYWYRQSLGQGLEFLIYFQGNSAPDKSGLPSDRFSAERTGGSVSTLTIQRTQQEDSAVYLCASSPRQGGNQPQHFGDGTRLSIL.

This clonotype came up a few times. CDR3 sequence (DNA): TGCGCCAGCAGCCCCTACAGGGGGGGTCCCTACGAGCAGTACTTC. Translation: CASSPYRGGPYEQYF. This chain uses TRBV4-1 with TRBJ2-7, with D perhaps matching TRBD1 (8 bases). The V end lost 4 bases, the J end lost 2 bases, and 15 bases lay between the germline ends. There are 15 residues in the CDR3. Germline loops: CDR1 MGHRA, CDR2 YSYEKL.

This clonotype was counted a few times. The genes are TRBV4-1 and TRBJ2-1, with 9 bases identical to TRBD1. V gave up 2 bases and J gave up 8 bases; unmatched junction bases: 10. The CDR3 length is 16 residues. Germline V CDR1 and CDR2: MGHRA, YSYEKL. The CDR3 protein is CASSQRTGRTGDEQFF. CDR3 bases: TGCGCCAGCAGCCAAAGAACCGGGAGGACAGGGGATGAGCAGTTCTTC.

This sequence joins TRBV7-2 and TRBJ2-7; TRBD1 aligns across 7 bases. CDR1 is SGHTA, CDR2 FQGNSA, per germline. This CDR3 has 14 amino acids. J lost 3 bases, V lost 4 bases, and 6 bases had no gene match. CDR3 nucleotides: TGTGCCAGCAGCTCGGGACAGACCAACTACGAGCAGTACTTC. It codes for CASSSGQTNYEQYF.

This clonotype came up a few times. The chain combines TRBV7-2 with TRBJ2-3; possible D gene TRBD1, 5 bases. V was clipped by 1 base and J by 1 base, with 12 bases between them. This CDR3 spans 16 amino acids. CDR1 and CDR2 from the germline V gene are SGHTA and FQGNSA. The CDR3 region has the DNA TGTGCCAGCAGCTTAGAGGTAACAGGTGGCACAGATACGCAGTATTTT. This encodes CASSLEVTGGTDTQYF. Full variable domain (rest looked up from reference TRBV7-2 and TRBJ2-3): GAGVSQSPSNKVTEKGKDVELRCDPISGHTALYWYRQSLGQGLEFLIYFQGNSAPDKSGLPSDRFSAERTGGSVSTLTIQRTQQEDSAVYLCASSLEVTGGTDTQYFGPGTRLTVL.

This clonotype was seen a few times. V gene TRBV28 combines with J gene TRBJ2-7; the match to TRBD1 covers 7 bases. Losses at the gene ends were 5 bases for V and 4 bases for J; bases not matched to a gene: 8. The CDR3 is 14 residues long. Germline CDR1 MDHEN, CDR2 SYDVKM. CDR3 protein: CASSLTLDRYEQYF. As DNA, the CDR3 is TGTGCCAGCAGTCTCACTCTGGACAGGTACGAGCAGTACTTC.